These 14 T cell receptor beta chains share one sample of origin, sequenced in a study of PD-1 blockade in mismatch repair-deficient tumors. TCRdb's table, derived via immunoSEQ multiplex PCR, lists solely in-frame clones and lacks some. This sample yields fewer than 50,000 clones, of which about 85% are seen a single time; roughly 20% belongs to the top ten. The sample in question was peripheral blood, obtained 4 weeks after starting pembrolizumab. These TCRs come from an adult with mismatch repair-deficient cancer.

The gene calls are TRBV28 and TRBJ2-5, with D perhaps matching TRBD1 or TRBD2 (5 bases each). The CDR3 runs 15 residues. The V gene lost 3 bases and the J gene lost 1 base, with 12 bases spanning the gap. CDR1 and CDR2 from the germline V gene are MDHEN and SYDVKM. The CDR3 region is CASSLPLDSQETQYF. DNA for the CDR3: TGTGCCAGCAGTTTGCCACTAGACAGCCAAGAGACCCAGTACTTC.

This clone was detected only a few times. V gene TRBV5-1 combines with J gene TRBJ2-7; TRBD1 might be the D (6 bases). V was pared by 3 bases and J by 2 bases, with 15 bases between. CDR1 is SGHRS and CDR2 is YFSETQ in the germline V gene. This CDR3 is built from 15 residues. This CDR3 is CASSSVDRRPYEQYF. The CDR3 DNA is TGCGCCAGCAGCTCAGTAGACAGGCGCCCCTACGAGCAGTACTTC.

V is TRBV5-6 and J is TRBJ2-5; TRBD2 is a possible D gene (5 bases). This CDR3 comprises 14 residues. From germline, CDR1 is SGHDT and CDR2 YYEEEE. The V end lost 4 bases, the J end lost 5 bases, and 15 bases lay between the germline ends. The CDR3 coding sequence is TGTGCCAGCAGCCGTCCCCCGGGCGGGGAGACCCAGTACTTC. This codes for CASSRPPGGETQYF.

The V gene is TRBV6-4, the J gene TRBJ2-3, with D perhaps TRBD1 (6 bases). With 3 bases removed from V and 3 bases from J, the gap between germline ends came to 10 bases. CDR1 and CDR2 (germline): MRHNA, SNTAGT. The CDR3 totals 14 residues. The CDR3 nucleotides are TGTGCCAGCAGTGAGGCAGGGGAAACAGATACGCAGTATTTT. Protein product: CASSEAGETDTQYF.

This clone was recorded only once. The V and J genes are TRBV5-4 and TRBJ2-7; D might be TRBD2 (5 bases). The ends were cut back, 3 bases at V and 7 bases at J, with 23 bases in the middle. Germline CDR1 reads SGHNT; CDR2 reads YYREEE (reference sequence). The CDR3 has 16 amino acids. The CDR3 region has the DNA TGTGCCAGCAGCTCGCAAACCCTACTAGAGACGAGGGAGCAGTACTTC. Translation: CASSSQTLLETREQYF.

V and J are TRBV2 and TRBJ2-5; 7 bases are a match to TRBD1. The germline CDR1 and CDR2 sequences are SNHLY and FYNNEI. Trimming cost V 1 base and J 2 bases; bases outside gene matches: 7. This CDR3 has 16 amino acids. CDR3 bases: TGTGCCAGCAGTGAAGTGGGGACAGATCTTCAAGAGACCCAGTACTTC. As protein: CASSEVGTDLQETQYF.

A word on this clone: Possible read error: a much larger clone is one base away. This chain uses TRBV7-9 with TRBJ1-1, with D possibly being TRBD1 (5 bases). Trimming removed 2 bases at V and 3 bases at J, with 7 bases between. The length of the CDR3 is 13 residues. Germline V gives CDR1 SEHNR, CDR2 FQNEAQ (reference sequence). The CDR3: CASSLQGDTEAFF. The CDR3 region has the DNA TGTGCCAGCAGCTTACAGGGAGACACTGAAGCTTTCTTT.

The chain joins TRBV28 to TRBJ2-5; D may be TRBD2 (6 bases). The V gene lost 4 bases and the J gene lost 5 bases, with 23 bases spanning the gap. Germline CDR1 and CDR2: MDHEN and SYDVKM. The CDR3 has 17 amino acids. CDR3 loop: CASSSHLVGGFQETQYF. The CDR3, as DNA: TGTGCCAGCAGTTCACACCTGGTGGGAGGCTTCCAGGAGACCCAGTACTTC.

The chain recombines TRBV9 with TRBJ2-3, with TRBD1 matching over 7 bases. Germline-derived CDR1 and CDR2 are SGDLS and YYNGEE. The CDR3 has 16 residues. With V trimmed by 4 bases and J by 5 bases, 13 bases remained unmatched. CDR3: CASSPRQGEGQDTQYF. The CDR3 region has the DNA TGTGCCAGCAGCCCCCGACAGGGAGAGGGGCAAGATACGCAGTATTTT.

This rearrangement joins TRBV5-1 to TRBJ2-7; 9 nucleotides line up with TRBD2. CDR1 and CDR2 from the germline V gene are SGHRS and YFSETQ. V was pared by 0 bases and J by 3 bases, with 4 bases of the junction left unmatched. This CDR3 is 15 amino acids long. The chain's CDR3 is CASSLAGTSIYEQYF. Here the CDR3 DNA reads TGCGCCAGCAGCTTGGCCGGGACTAGCATCTACGAGCAGTACTTC.

The V gene is TRBV27, the J gene TRBJ2-1; D unresolved. Germline values: CDR1 MNHEY, CDR2 SMNVEV (reference sequence). The V gene lost 0 bases and the J gene lost 6 bases, with 6 bases spanning the gap. CDR3 length: 13 amino acids. As DNA, the CDR3 is TGTGCCAGCAGTTTATCGATGCGCAATGAGCAGTTCTTC. This gives the protein CASSLSMRNEQFF.

The chain uses TRBV4-1 and TRBJ1-3; D unclear. Per the germline V gene, CDR1 is MGHRA and CDR2 is YSYEKL. CDR3 length: 15 residues. V was clipped by 0 bases and J by 0 bases, with 6 bases between them. The CDR3 nucleotides read TGCGCCAGCAGCCAAGATTGGGGCTCTGGAAACACCATATATTTT. Protein product: CASSQDWGSGNTIYF.

The chain carries TRBV29-1 and TRBJ2-5; the D gene is possibly TRBD2 (6 bases). Germline CDR1 SQVTM, CDR2 ANQGSEA. Deletions cut 7 bases from V and 1 base from J, with 10 bases between. The CDR3 sequence is 12 residues long. The CDR3 sequence is CSGGLSQETQYF. The CDR3 region has the DNA TGCAGCGGGGGACTGAGCCAAGAGACCCAGTACTTC.

The chain is built from TRBV6-1 and TRBJ2-1; 14 nucleotides match TRBD2. Germline CDR1 reads MNHNS; CDR2 reads SASEGT. The CDR3 runs to 15 residues. V was clipped by 4 bases and J by 4 bases; unmatched bases: 0. In DNA, the CDR3 is TGTGCCAGCAGTGGACTAGCGGGAGGGTACAATGAGCAGTTCTTC. It encodes CASSGLAGGYNEQFF.